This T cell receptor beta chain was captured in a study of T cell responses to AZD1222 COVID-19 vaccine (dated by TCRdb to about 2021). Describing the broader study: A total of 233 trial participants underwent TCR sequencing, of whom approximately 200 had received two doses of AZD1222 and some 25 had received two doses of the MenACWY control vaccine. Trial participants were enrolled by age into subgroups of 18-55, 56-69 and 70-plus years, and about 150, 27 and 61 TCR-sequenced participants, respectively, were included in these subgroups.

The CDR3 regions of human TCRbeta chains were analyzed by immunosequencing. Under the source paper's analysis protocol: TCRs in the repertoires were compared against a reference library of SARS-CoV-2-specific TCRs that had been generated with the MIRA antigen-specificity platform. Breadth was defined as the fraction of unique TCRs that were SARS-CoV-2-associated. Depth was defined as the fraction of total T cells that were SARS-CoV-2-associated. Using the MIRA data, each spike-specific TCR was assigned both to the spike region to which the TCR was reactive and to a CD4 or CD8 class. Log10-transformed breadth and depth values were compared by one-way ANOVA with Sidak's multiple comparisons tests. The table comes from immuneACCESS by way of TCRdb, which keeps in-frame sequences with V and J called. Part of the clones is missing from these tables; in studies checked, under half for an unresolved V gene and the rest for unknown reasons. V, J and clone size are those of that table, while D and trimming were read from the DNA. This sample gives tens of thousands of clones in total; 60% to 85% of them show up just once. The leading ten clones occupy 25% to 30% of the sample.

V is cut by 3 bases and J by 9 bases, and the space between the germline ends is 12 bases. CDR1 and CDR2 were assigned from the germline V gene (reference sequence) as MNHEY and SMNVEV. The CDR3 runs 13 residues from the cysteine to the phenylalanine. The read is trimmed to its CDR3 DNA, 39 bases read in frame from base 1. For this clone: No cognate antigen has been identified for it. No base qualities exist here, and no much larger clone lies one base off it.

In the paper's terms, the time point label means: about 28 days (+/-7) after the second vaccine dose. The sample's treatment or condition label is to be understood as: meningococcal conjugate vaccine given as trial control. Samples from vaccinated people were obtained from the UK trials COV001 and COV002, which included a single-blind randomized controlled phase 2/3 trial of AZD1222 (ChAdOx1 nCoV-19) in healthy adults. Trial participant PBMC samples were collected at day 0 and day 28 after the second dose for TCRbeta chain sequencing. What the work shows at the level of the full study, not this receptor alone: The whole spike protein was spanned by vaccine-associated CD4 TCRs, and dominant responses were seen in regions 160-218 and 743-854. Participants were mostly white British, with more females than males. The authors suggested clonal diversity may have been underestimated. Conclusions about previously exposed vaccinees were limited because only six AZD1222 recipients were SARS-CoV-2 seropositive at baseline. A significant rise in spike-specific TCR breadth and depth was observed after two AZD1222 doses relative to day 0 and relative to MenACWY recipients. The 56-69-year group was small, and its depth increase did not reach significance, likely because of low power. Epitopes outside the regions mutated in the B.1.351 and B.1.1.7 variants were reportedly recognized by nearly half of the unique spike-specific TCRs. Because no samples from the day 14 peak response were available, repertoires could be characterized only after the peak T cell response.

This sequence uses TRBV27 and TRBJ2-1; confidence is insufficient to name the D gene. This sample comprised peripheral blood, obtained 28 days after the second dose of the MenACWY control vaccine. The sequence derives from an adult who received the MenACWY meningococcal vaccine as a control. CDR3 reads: CASSFTVGGEQFF. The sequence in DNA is TGTGCCAGCAGTTTTACTGTCGGTGGTGAGCAGTTCTTC.